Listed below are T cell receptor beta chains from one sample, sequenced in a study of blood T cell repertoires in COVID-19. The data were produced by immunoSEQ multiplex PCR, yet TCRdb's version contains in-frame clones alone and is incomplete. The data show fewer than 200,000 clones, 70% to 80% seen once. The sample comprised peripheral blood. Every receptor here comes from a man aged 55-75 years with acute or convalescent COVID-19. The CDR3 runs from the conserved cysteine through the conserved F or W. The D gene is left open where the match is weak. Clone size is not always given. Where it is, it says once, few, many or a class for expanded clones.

cdr3_nt: TGTGCCTGGAGTGTGCAGTCGAAAGTGGCCAACGTCCTGACTTTC; cdr3_aa: CAWSVQSKVANVLTF; v_call: TRBV30; clone_size: NA; j_call: TRBJ2-6; d_call: NA
cdr3_nt: TGCGCCAGCAGCTTGGCCTGGGCGTACAATGAGCAGTTCTTC; cdr3_aa: CASSLAWAYNEQFF; v_call: TRBV5-1; clone_size: once; j_call: TRBJ2-1; d_call: NA
cdr3_nt: TGCAGCGTCGTGTTGGGCCGCCCGTTGGACACTGAAGCTTTCTTT; cdr3_aa: CSVVLGRPLDTEAFF; v_call: TRBV29-1; clone_size: NA; j_call: TRBJ1-1; d_call: NA
cdr3_nt: TGTGCCAGCGTGGCTGGCTCCTACAATGAGCAGTTCTTC; cdr3_aa: CASVAGSYNEQFF; v_call: TRBV7-9; clone_size: NA; j_call: TRBJ2-1; d_call: NA
cdr3_nt: TGTGCCACCAGCAGAGATCTGGGGCATAGCAGAGGCTACACCTTC; cdr3_aa: CATSRDLGHSRGYTF; v_call: TRBV15; clone_size: once; j_call: TRBJ1-2; d_call: NA
cdr3_nt: TGTGCCAGCAGTCAGCGGAGAAATCAGCCCCAGCATTTT; cdr3_aa: CASSQRRNQPQHF; v_call: TRBV6-5; clone_size: NA; j_call: TRBJ1-5; d_call: NA
cdr3_nt: TGCGCCAGCAGCTTGGACAGGGGGCATGGTGAAGCTTTCTTT; cdr3_aa: CASSLDRGHGEAFF; v_call: TRBV5-1; clone_size: NA; j_call: TRBJ1-1; d_call: TRBD1
cdr3_nt: TGCGCCAGCAGCCAGGGGGACAGCTGGAGGAACACTGAAGCTTTCTTT; cdr3_aa: CASSQGDSWRNTEAFF; v_call: TRBV5-1; clone_size: NA; j_call: TRBJ1-1; d_call: TRBD1
cdr3_nt: TGTGCCAGCAGCAACGGACTAGCGGGGGGAGAGACCCAGTACTTC; cdr3_aa: CASSNGLAGGETQYF; v_call: TRBV7-2; clone_size: NA; j_call: TRBJ2-5; d_call: TRBD2
cdr3_nt: TGTGCTAGTGGTTTGGGGCTAGCGGGGGACTTTCAGGATGAGCAGTTCTTC; cdr3_aa: CASGLGLAGDFQDEQFF; v_call: TRBV12-5; clone_size: NA; j_call: TRBJ2-1; d_call: TRBD2
cdr3_nt: TGTGCCAGCACCCAGCGGGGCGGGGGGCCCAGATTATACAATGAGCAGTTCTTC; cdr3_aa: CASTQRGGGPRLYNEQFF; v_call: TRBV9; clone_size: NA; j_call: TRBJ2-1; d_call: TRBD2
cdr3_nt: TGTGCCAGTTTGCCTCGGGACAGGTTGGGAATTCAGTACTTC; cdr3_aa: CASLPRDRLGIQYF; v_call: TRBV6-5; clone_size: NA; j_call: TRBJ2-4; d_call: TRBD1
cdr3_nt: TGTGCCAGCAGCCACAACGACAGAGCAGGGCCCCAGCATTTT; cdr3_aa: CASSHNDRAGPQHF; v_call: TRBV3-1/TRBV3-2; clone_size: NA; j_call: TRBJ1-5; d_call: NA
cdr3_nt: TGTGCCAGCAGCTACATCGGCGGTTTGGCTTTCTTT; cdr3_aa: CASSYIGGLAFF; v_call: TRBV12-3/TRBV12-4; clone_size: NA; j_call: TRBJ1-1; d_call: NA
cdr3_nt: TGTGCCAGTAGTAGTGTCGGGTTTGCAGATACGCAGTATTTT; cdr3_aa: CASSSVGFADTQYF; v_call: TRBV19; clone_size: NA; j_call: TRBJ2-3; d_call: NA
cdr3_nt: TGTGCCAGCAGTTCCAGGGACTTCTATAATTCACCCCTCCACTTT; cdr3_aa: CASSSRDFYNSPLHF; v_call: TRBV7-2; clone_size: once; j_call: TRBJ1-6; d_call: NA
cdr3_nt: TGTGCCATCAGGGCTAGCGGGGGGGCGTTCTACGAGCAGTACTTC; cdr3_aa: CAIRASGGAFYEQYF; v_call: TRBV10-3; clone_size: NA; j_call: TRBJ2-7; d_call: TRBD2
cdr3_nt: TGTGCCAGCAGTTTCCCAGGGGGCGGAAATTCACCCCTCCACTTT; cdr3_aa: CASSFPGGGNSPLHF; v_call: TRBV28; clone_size: NA; j_call: TRBJ1-6; d_call: TRBD1
cdr3_nt: TGTGCCAGCTCACCGGAAGGGAGGAATGAGCAGTTCTTC; cdr3_aa: CASSPEGRNEQFF; v_call: TRBV18; clone_size: NA; j_call: TRBJ2-1; d_call: NA
cdr3_nt: TGTGCCAGCACCGGGGAGCCCGTTTACAATGAGCAGTTCTTC; cdr3_aa: CASTGEPVYNEQFF; v_call: TRBV2; clone_size: NA; j_call: TRBJ2-1; d_call: NA
cdr3_nt: TGTGCCAGCAGCGTAGATACAGGGTCCCAAGAGACCCAGTACTTC; cdr3_aa: CASSVDTGSQETQYF; v_call: TRBV9; clone_size: NA; j_call: TRBJ2-5; d_call: NA
cdr3_nt: TGTGCCAGCAGCTGGGGGGGGGTCTACGAGCAGTACTTC; cdr3_aa: CASSWGGVYEQYF; v_call: TRBV7-8; clone_size: NA; j_call: TRBJ2-7; d_call: TRBD2
cdr3_nt: TGTGCCAGTAGTTTTGGAGGGGCGCTCTACTACGAGCAGTACTTC; cdr3_aa: CASSFGGALYYEQYF; v_call: TRBV19; clone_size: NA; j_call: TRBJ2-7; d_call: NA
cdr3_nt: TGTGCCAGCAGCCCTTTGTTAGGGGCCACAGATACGCAGTATTTT; cdr3_aa: CASSPLLGATDTQYF; v_call: TRBV11-2; clone_size: NA; j_call: TRBJ2-3; d_call: NA
cdr3_nt: TGCGCCAGCAGCCCAGGACAGGGGACAAACACCATATATTTT; cdr3_aa: CASSPGQGTNTIYF; v_call: TRBV5-1; clone_size: NA; j_call: TRBJ1-3; d_call: TRBD1